The rows below give T cell receptor beta chains drawn from one sample of a study of blood T cell repertoires in COVID-19. TCRdb keeps only in-frame clones here, not all; method: immunoSEQ multiplex PCR. Of roughly 38,000 clones in the sample, just under 75% were seen once. Material for sequencing was peripheral blood. Receptors originate from a man between 65 and 85 years old with COVID-19, enrolled during active disease. CDR3s include the opening cysteine and the closing phenylalanine or tryptophan. The D gene is left open where the match is weak. Some rows mark clone size as missing; the rest say once, few, many or name a class of expanded clone.

>TRBJ2-7|TRBV4-1|.|.
TGCGCCAGCAGCCGCGAAAGAGACAGGCGCGCCTACGAGCAGTACTTC
CASSRERDRRAYEQYF
>TRBJ1-5|TRBV18|once|TRBD1
TGTGCCAGCTCAAACACAGACAGGGCCAGCAATCAGCCCCAGCATTTT
CASSNTDRASNQPQHF
>TRBJ2-1|TRBV28|.|TRBD2
TGTGCCAGCATTTCGGGAGCGGGGGGGGTGAATGAGCAGTTCTTC
CASISGAGGVNEQFF
>TRBJ1-2|TRBV19|.|TRBD1
TGTGCCAGTAGTCCAAGAGGGACAGGGGACTACTATGGCTACACCTTC
CASSPRGTGDYYGYTF
>TRBJ2-1|TRBV5-1|.|.
TGCGCCAGCAGCTTGAACGGACCGGGAGCCGCTGGGGACAATGAGCAGTTCTTC
CASSLNGPGAAGDNEQFF
>TRBJ2-1|TRBV11-2|.|.
TGTGCCAGCAGCTCTATATTGCCAATTTCGGATGAGCAGTTCTTC
CASSSILPISDEQFF
>TRBJ1-5|TRBV24-1|.|.
TGTGCCACCAGTGGGTCAGGAACGGAACAGCCCCAGCATTTT
CATSGSGTEQPQHF
>TRBJ1-5|TRBV9|.|TRBD1
TGTGCCAGCAGCTCAGGGACAGGGTACAATCAGCCCCAGCATTTT
CASSSGTGYNQPQHF
>TRBJ2-6|TRBV15|few|.
TGTGCCACCAGCAGAGAAGGGGGGGGCCCTGGGGCCAACGTCCTGACTTTC
CATSREGGGPGANVLTF
>TRBJ2-2|TRBV24-1|.|TRBD2
TGTGCCACCAGTGATGTCGGGACTAGCGGGATTGGCGGGGAGCTGTTTTTT
CATSDVGTSGIGGELFF
>TRBJ1-3|TRBV19|.|TRBD1
TGTGCCAGTAGCACGACAGGGGGCTCTGGAAACACCATATATTTT
CASSTTGGSGNTIYF
>TRBJ2-7|TRBV10-3|.|TRBD2
TGTGCCATCCTAGCGGCAGGGGAGCAGTACTTC
CAILAAGEQYF
>TRBJ1-2|TRBV9|medium-sized|TRBD1
TGTGCCAGCAGCCCATGGGACAGCGAAAACTATGGCTACACCTTC
CASSPWDSENYGYTF
>TRBJ2-1|TRBV30|.|TRBD2
TGTGCCTGGAGCGGACTAGCGGGAGAAGTCCGGGGTGAGCAGTTCTTC
CAWSGLAGEVRGEQFF
>TRBJ2-7|TRBV7-9|.|.
TGTGCCAGCAGCTTTGGGTGGACAGTGGGTCCGGAGCAGTACTTC
CASSFGWTVGPEQYF
>TRBJ1-5|TRBV5-1|.|.
TGCGCCAGCAGGACAGACGGATATAGCAATCAGCCCCAGCATTTT
CASRTDGYSNQPQHF
>TRBJ2-7|TRBV7-2|.|TRBD2
TGTGCCAGCAGCTTACCGGGGGGGTCTGGCTACGAGCAGTACTTC
CASSLPGGSGYEQYF
>TRBJ1-1|TRBV11-1|.|.
TGTGCCAGCAGCTTAGGGCTGAACACTGAAGCTTTCTTT
CASSLGLNTEAFF
>TRBJ2-7|TRBV6-5|.|TRBD2
TGTGCCAGCAGTTACGGGGCGGGGGCCTACGAGCAGTACTTC
CASSYGAGAYEQYF
>TRBJ2-2|TRBV24-1|.|.
TGTGCCACCAGTGATTTGTTCCAGGTCGGGGAGCTGTTTTTT
CATSDLFQVGELFF
>TRBJ2-7|TRBV27|few|.
TGTGCCAGCACTAAGACAGCTTCCTACGAGCAGTACTTC
CASTKTASYEQYF